Listed below are T cell receptor beta chains from one sample, sequenced in a study of CD8 T cells in ankylosing spondylitis. Each CDR3 protein is one row after TCRdb ran MiXCR on the 5' RACE reads. The sample holds some 340,000 distinct CDR3 sequences; under 15% are singletons and the top ten take 0.95% to 1.4%. The sample was blood, either unsorted or a sorted T cell fraction (not recorded which). The receptor set was obtained from a male donor with ankylosing spondylitis or in good health (not recorded which). CDR3s include the opening cysteine and the closing phenylalanine or tryptophan. The order of the fields is J gene, V gene, clone size, D gene, CDR3 protein, CDR3 DNA. D genes are given only for firm matches. Only part of the rows carry a size: once, few, many, or a class if the clone is expanded.

j_gene: TRBJ2-2; v_gene: TRBV10-2; abundance: .; d_gene: .; CDR3aa: CASTPEAWRIAGELFF; CDR3nt: TGCGCCAGCACTCCTGAAGCGTGGCGGATCGCCGGGGAGCTGTTTTTT
j_gene: TRBJ1-2; v_gene: TRBV4-2; abundance: many; d_gene: .; CDR3aa: CASSPPRSPEGYTF; CDR3nt: TGTGCCAGCAGCCCACCGCGATCCCCGGAAGGCTACACCTTC
j_gene: TRBJ2-1; v_gene: TRBV21-1; abundance: .; d_gene: .; CDR3aa: CASSGPGQGPHEQFF; CDR3nt: TGTGCCAGCAGCGGACCGGGACAGGGCCCCCATGAGCAGTTCTTC
j_gene: TRBJ2-5; v_gene: TRBV20-1; abundance: many; d_gene: .; CDR3aa: CSAAGQAQETQYF; CDR3nt: TGCAGTGCAGCGGGACAGGCCCAAGAGACCCAGTACTTC
j_gene: TRBJ1-2; v_gene: TRBV12-3/TRBV12-4; abundance: .; d_gene: .; CDR3aa: CASSAGTSYGYTF; CDR3nt: TGTGCCAGCAGTGCGGGGACCTCCTATGGCTACACCTTC
j_gene: TRBJ1-6; v_gene: TRBV9; abundance: few; d_gene: .; CDR3aa: CASREGESNSPLHF; CDR3nt: TGTGCCAGCAGGGAGGGCGAGTCTAATTCACCCCTCCACTTT
j_gene: TRBJ1-1; v_gene: TRBV9; abundance: few; d_gene: .; CDR3aa: CASSAGRGTEAFF; CDR3nt: TGTGCCAGCAGCGCAGGTAGGGGCACTGAAGCTTTCTTT
j_gene: TRBJ2-7; v_gene: TRBV2; abundance: few; d_gene: TRBD2; CDR3aa: CASSRLAGGPNEQYF; CDR3nt: TGTGCCAGCAGCCGACTAGCGGGAGGGCCGAACGAGCAGTACTTC
j_gene: TRBJ2-7; v_gene: TRBV21-1; abundance: few; d_gene: .; CDR3aa: CASSPWTGRMGRYEQYF; CDR3nt: TGTGCCAGCAGCCCATGGACAGGGCGAATGGGGCGGTACGAGCAGTACTTC
j_gene: TRBJ2-5; v_gene: TRBV15; abundance: .; d_gene: .; CDR3aa: CATSSAGLRETQYF; CDR3nt: TGTGCCACCAGCAGCGCCGGACTGAGAGAGACCCAGTACTTC
j_gene: TRBJ2-5; v_gene: TRBV12-3/TRBV12-4; abundance: many; d_gene: TRBD1; CDR3aa: CASSSTGGETQYF; CDR3nt: TGTGCCAGCAGTTCTACAGGGGGGGAGACCCAGTACTTC
j_gene: TRBJ1-1; v_gene: TRBV20-1; abundance: .; d_gene: .; CDR3aa: CSARDHHQGAWNEGTEAFF; CDR3nt: TGCAGTGCTAGAGATCATCACCAGGGCGCCTGGAACGAGGGCACTGAAGCTTTCTTT
j_gene: TRBJ2-1; v_gene: TRBV12-3/TRBV12-4; abundance: .; d_gene: TRBD1; CDR3aa: CASSRTGGGEQFF; CDR3nt: TGTGCCAGCAGTAGGACAGGGGGGGGTGAGCAGTTCTTC
j_gene: TRBJ1-4; v_gene: TRBV18; abundance: .; d_gene: .; CDR3aa: CASSPPGLSNEKLFF; CDR3nt: TGTGCCAGCTCACCCCCCGGACTGAGTAATGAAAAACTGTTTTTT
j_gene: TRBJ2-1; v_gene: TRBV29-1; abundance: many; d_gene: TRBD1; CDR3aa: CSVRLIVGQGQFF; CDR3nt: TGCAGCGTTCGCCTCATTGTGGGACAGGGGCAGTTCTTC
j_gene: TRBJ1-2; v_gene: TRBV19; abundance: .; d_gene: TRBD1; CDR3aa: CASSDRGSNGYTF; CDR3nt: TGTGCCAGTTCGGACAGGGGTAGTAATGGCTACACCTTC
j_gene: TRBJ2-7; v_gene: TRBV20-1; abundance: .; d_gene: .; CDR3aa: CSARPPLGDNYEQYF; CDR3nt: TGCAGTGCTAGACCCCCCTTGGGAGACAATTACGAGCAGTACTTC
j_gene: TRBJ2-4; v_gene: TRBV20-1; abundance: .; d_gene: .; CDR3aa: CSASNRAKNIQYF; CDR3nt: TGCAGTGCTTCTAACAGGGCCAAAAACATTCAGTACTTC
j_gene: TRBJ2-3; v_gene: TRBV7-2; abundance: .; d_gene: TRBD2; CDR3aa: CASTLGGGATDTQYF; CDR3nt: TGTGCCAGCACCCTGGGGGGAGGGGCTACAGATACGCAGTATTTT
j_gene: TRBJ2-6; v_gene: TRBV10-3; abundance: once; d_gene: .; CDR3aa: CAIMAGQLSGANVLTF; CDR3nt: TGTGCCATCATGGCGGGACAACTCTCTGGGGCCAACGTCCTGACTTTC
j_gene: TRBJ2-7; v_gene: TRBV12-3/TRBV12-4; abundance: .; d_gene: TRBD1; CDR3aa: CASSWDRSHEQYF; CDR3nt: TGTGCCAGCAGTTGGGACAGATCCCACGAGCAGTACTTC
j_gene: TRBJ1-1; v_gene: TRBV20-1; abundance: few; d_gene: .; CDR3aa: CSARKMSRGTPEAFF; CDR3nt: TGCAGTGCTAGAAAAATGAGCAGGGGAACCCCTGAAGCTTTCTTT
j_gene: TRBJ2-7; v_gene: TRBV27; abundance: few; d_gene: .; CDR3aa: CASSLGDTPYEQYF; CDR3nt: TGTGCCAGCAGTTTGGGGGACACCCCCTACGAGCAGTACTTC
j_gene: TRBJ2-7; v_gene: TRBV9; abundance: many; d_gene: .; CDR3aa: CASSDGTSILRGQYF; CDR3nt: TGTGCCAGCAGCGACGGGACTTCCATTCTACGAGGGCAGTACTTC
j_gene: TRBJ2-4; v_gene: TRBV29-1; abundance: .; d_gene: .; CDR3aa: CSVRAGPAKNIQYF; CDR3nt: TGCAGCGTTCGCGCGGGACCCGCCAAAAACATTCAGTACTTC
j_gene: TRBJ1-2; v_gene: TRBV12-3/TRBV12-4; abundance: .; d_gene: .; CDR3aa: CASSDHRHREGYTF; CDR3nt: TGTGCCAGCAGCGACCACAGGCACCGGGAAGGCTACACCTTC
j_gene: TRBJ1-6; v_gene: TRBV27; abundance: .; d_gene: TRBD1; CDR3aa: CASSFWDRENSPLHF; CDR3nt: TGTGCCAGCAGTTTTTGGGACAGGGAGAATTCACCCCTCCACTTT
j_gene: TRBJ2-1; v_gene: TRBV7-2; abundance: .; d_gene: .; CDR3aa: CASSHAAGMDNEQFF; CDR3nt: TGTGCCAGCAGCCACGCTGCAGGGATGGACAATGAGCAGTTCTTC
j_gene: TRBJ2-7; v_gene: TRBV6-1; abundance: few; d_gene: .; CDR3aa: CASSPTSSSDEQYF; CDR3nt: TGTGCCAGCAGTCCAACTAGCTCGTCGGACGAGCAGTACTTC
j_gene: TRBJ2-7; v_gene: TRBV11-2; abundance: .; d_gene: TRBD1; CDR3aa: CASTLAGGYEQYF; CDR3nt: TGTGCCAGCACCCTCGCAGGGGGCTACGAGCAGTACTTC
j_gene: TRBJ1-1; v_gene: TRBV6-1; abundance: few; d_gene: .; CDR3aa: CAISGAAGTEAFF; CDR3nt: TGTGCCATATCTGGGGCAGCAGGGACTGAAGCTTTCTTT
j_gene: TRBJ2-5; v_gene: TRBV11-2; abundance: few; d_gene: .; CDR3aa: CASSRSGTQYF; CDR3nt: TGTGCCAGCAGCCGCAGTGGGACCCAGTACTTC
j_gene: TRBJ2-7; v_gene: TRBV7-9; abundance: few; d_gene: .; CDR3aa: CASSRWDEQYF; CDR3nt: TGTGCCAGCAGCCGCTGGGACGAGCAGTACTTC
j_gene: TRBJ1-2; v_gene: TRBV25-1; abundance: few; d_gene: .; CDR3aa: CASSESWYQGYTF; CDR3nt: TGTGCCAGCAGTGAATCGTGGTATCAAGGCTACACCTTC
j_gene: TRBJ1-5; v_gene: TRBV6-1; abundance: few; d_gene: .; CDR3aa: CASTRSPLGGNQPQHF; CDR3nt: TGTGCCAGCACTAGGAGCCCCCTGGGGGGCAATCAGCCCCAGCATTTT
j_gene: TRBJ2-7; v_gene: TRBV12-3/TRBV12-4; abundance: few; d_gene: TRBD1; CDR3aa: CASSVTGAYEQYF; CDR3nt: TGTGCCAGCAGTGTCACAGGGGCCTACGAGCAGTACTTC
j_gene: TRBJ1-2; v_gene: TRBV21-1; abundance: .; d_gene: .; CDR3aa: CASSKVKRDIKRYTF; CDR3nt: TGTGCCAGCAGCAAAGTAAAAAGGGACATAAAGCGCTACACCTTC
j_gene: TRBJ2-1; v_gene: TRBV20-1; abundance: .; d_gene: .; CDR3aa: CSARDQKWESYNEQSF; CDR3nt: TGCAGTGCTAGAGATCAAAAGTGGGAGTCCTACAATGAGCAGTCCTTC
j_gene: TRBJ2-1; v_gene: TRBV4-2; abundance: .; d_gene: .; CDR3aa: CASSQESRNEQFF; CDR3nt: TGTGCCAGCAGCCAAGAATCCCGAAATGAGCAGTTCTTC
j_gene: TRBJ2-3; v_gene: TRBV29-1; abundance: .; d_gene: TRBD2; CDR3aa: CSARLAGGPDTQYF; CDR3nt: TGCAGCGCCCGACTAGCGGGAGGCCCAGATACGCAGTATTTT
j_gene: TRBJ2-1; v_gene: TRBV29-1; abundance: few; d_gene: .; CDR3aa: CSVAARRNEQFF; CDR3nt: TGCAGCGTCGCTGCAAGGCGAAATGAGCAGTTCTTC
j_gene: TRBJ2-1; v_gene: TRBV5-1; abundance: once; d_gene: .; CDR3aa: CASSPEALYIEQFF; CDR3nt: TGCGCCAGCAGCCCTGAGGCACTTTACATTGAGCAGTTCTTC
j_gene: TRBJ1-2; v_gene: TRBV10-1; abundance: .; d_gene: TRBD1; CDR3aa: CASSESDRGYGYTF; CDR3nt: TGCGCCAGCAGTGAGTCCGACAGGGGGTATGGCTACACCTTC
j_gene: TRBJ1-2; v_gene: TRBV21-1; abundance: few; d_gene: .; CDR3aa: CASTPGAGYGYTF; CDR3nt: TGTGCCAGCACCCCAGGGGCGGGATATGGCTACACCTTC
j_gene: TRBJ2-1; v_gene: TRBV5-1; abundance: .; d_gene: TRBD1; CDR3aa: CASSTTGNEQFF; CDR3nt: TGCGCCAGCAGCACGACAGGGAATGAGCAGTTCTTC
j_gene: TRBJ1-6; v_gene: TRBV20-1; abundance: few; d_gene: TRBD1; CDR3aa: CSARDLGTGGNSPLHF; CDR3nt: TGCAGTGCTAGAGATCTCGGGACAGGGGGTAATTCACCCCTCCACTTT
j_gene: TRBJ1-2; v_gene: TRBV12-3/TRBV12-4; abundance: many; d_gene: .; CDR3aa: CASSYSASGYGYTF; CDR3nt: TGTGCCAGCAGTTACTCCGCGTCGGGCTATGGCTACACCTTC
j_gene: TRBJ2-1; v_gene: TRBV3-1; abundance: few; d_gene: TRBD2; CDR3aa: CASSQVGAGGRNAQFF; CDR3nt: TGTGCCAGCAGCCAAGTTGGAGCGGGGGGGCGGAATGCGCAGTTCTTC
j_gene: TRBJ1-2; v_gene: TRBV19; abundance: few; d_gene: .; CDR3aa: CAVGTKLYGYTF; CDR3nt: TGTGCCGTCGGGACAAAACTCTATGGCTACACCTTC
j_gene: TRBJ1-4; v_gene: TRBV6-5; abundance: .; d_gene: .; CDR3aa: CASSYSRASNEKLFF; CDR3nt: TGTGCCAGCAGTTACTCACGGGCATCTAATGAAAAACTGTTTTTT
j_gene: TRBJ2-5; v_gene: TRBV29-1; abundance: .; d_gene: .; CDR3aa: CSASTSETQYF; CDR3nt: TGCAGCGCCAGTACGTCTGAGACCCAGTACTTC
j_gene: TRBJ1-1; v_gene: TRBV11-2; abundance: .; d_gene: TRBD1; CDR3aa: CASSPTLGDRRAFF; CDR3nt: TGTGCCAGCAGCCCGACACTAGGGGACAGGAGGGCTTTCTTT
j_gene: TRBJ2-1; v_gene: TRBV30; abundance: .; d_gene: TRBD2; CDR3aa: CAWSPPGLAGDEQFF; CDR3nt: TGTGCCTGGAGTCCCCCCGGGCTAGCGGGGGATGAGCAGTTCTTC
j_gene: TRBJ2-1; v_gene: TRBV5-1; abundance: .; d_gene: .; CDR3aa: CASTTDSSYNEQFF; CDR3nt: TGCGCCAGCACCACAGACAGCTCCTACAATGAGCAGTTCTTC